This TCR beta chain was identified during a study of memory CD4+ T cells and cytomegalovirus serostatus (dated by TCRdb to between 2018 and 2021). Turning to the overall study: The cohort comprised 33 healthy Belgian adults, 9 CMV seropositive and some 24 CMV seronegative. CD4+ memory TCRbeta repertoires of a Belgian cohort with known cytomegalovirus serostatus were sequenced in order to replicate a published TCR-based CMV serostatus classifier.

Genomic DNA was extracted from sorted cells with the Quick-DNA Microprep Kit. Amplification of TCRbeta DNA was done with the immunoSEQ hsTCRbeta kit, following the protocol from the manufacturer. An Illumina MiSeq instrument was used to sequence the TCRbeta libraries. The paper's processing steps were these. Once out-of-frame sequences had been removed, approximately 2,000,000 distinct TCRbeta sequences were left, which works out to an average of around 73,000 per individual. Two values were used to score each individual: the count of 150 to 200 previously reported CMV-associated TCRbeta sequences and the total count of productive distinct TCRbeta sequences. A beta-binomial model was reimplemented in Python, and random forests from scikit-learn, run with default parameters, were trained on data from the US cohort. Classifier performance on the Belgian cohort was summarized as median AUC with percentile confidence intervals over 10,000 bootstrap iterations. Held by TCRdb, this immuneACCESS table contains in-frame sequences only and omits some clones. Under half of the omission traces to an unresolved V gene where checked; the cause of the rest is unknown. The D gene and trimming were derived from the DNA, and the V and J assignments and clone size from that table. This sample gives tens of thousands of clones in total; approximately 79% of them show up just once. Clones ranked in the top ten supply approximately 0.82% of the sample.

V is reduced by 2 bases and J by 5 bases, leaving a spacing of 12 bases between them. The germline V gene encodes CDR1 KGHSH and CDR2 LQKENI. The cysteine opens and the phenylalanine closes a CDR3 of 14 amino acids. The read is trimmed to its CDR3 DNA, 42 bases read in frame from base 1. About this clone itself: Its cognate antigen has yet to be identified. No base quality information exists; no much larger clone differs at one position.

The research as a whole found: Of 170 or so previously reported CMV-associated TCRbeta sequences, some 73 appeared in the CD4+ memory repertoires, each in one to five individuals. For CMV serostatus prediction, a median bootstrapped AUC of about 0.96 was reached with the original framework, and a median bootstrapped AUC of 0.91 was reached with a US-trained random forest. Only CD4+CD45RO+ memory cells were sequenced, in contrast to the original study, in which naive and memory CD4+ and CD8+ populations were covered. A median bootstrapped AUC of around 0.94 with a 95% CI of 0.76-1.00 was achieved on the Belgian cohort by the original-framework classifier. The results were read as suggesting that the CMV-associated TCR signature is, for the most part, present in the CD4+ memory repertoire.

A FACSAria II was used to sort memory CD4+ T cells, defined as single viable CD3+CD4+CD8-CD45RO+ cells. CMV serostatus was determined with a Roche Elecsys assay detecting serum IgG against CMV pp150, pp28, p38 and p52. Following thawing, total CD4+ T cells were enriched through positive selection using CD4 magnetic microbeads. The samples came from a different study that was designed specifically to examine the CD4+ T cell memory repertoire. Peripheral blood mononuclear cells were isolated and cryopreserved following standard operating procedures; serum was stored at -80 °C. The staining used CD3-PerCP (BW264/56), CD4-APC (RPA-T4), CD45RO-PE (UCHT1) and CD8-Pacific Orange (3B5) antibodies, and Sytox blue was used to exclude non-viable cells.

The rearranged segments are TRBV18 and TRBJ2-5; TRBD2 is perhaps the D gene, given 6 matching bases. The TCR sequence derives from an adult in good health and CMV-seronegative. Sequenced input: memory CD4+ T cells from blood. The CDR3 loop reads CASSPKEGRETQYF. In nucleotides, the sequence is TGTGCCAGCTCACCAAAGGAGGGACGGGAGACCCAGTACTTC.